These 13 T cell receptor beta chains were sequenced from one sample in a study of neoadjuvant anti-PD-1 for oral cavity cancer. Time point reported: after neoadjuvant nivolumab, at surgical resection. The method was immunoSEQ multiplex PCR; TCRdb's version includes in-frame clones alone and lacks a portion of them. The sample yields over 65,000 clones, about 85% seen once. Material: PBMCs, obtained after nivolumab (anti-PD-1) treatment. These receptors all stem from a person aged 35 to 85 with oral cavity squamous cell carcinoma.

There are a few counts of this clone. The CDR3 protein is CASSFDFSGNTIYF. CDR3 DNA sequence: TGTGCCAGCAGCTTTGACTTCTCTGGAAACACCATATATTTT. This chain connects TRBV7-9 to TRBJ1-3; no reliable D call. Trimming pared 3 bases from V and 0 bases from J, leaving 6 bases between. The CDR3 consists of 14 residues. Germline CDR1 reads SEHNR; CDR2 reads FQNEAQ (reference sequence). The entire variable domain, with the rest obtained from reference TRBV7-9 and TRBJ1-3, is as follows: DTGVSQNPRHKITKRGQNVTFRCDPISEHNRLYWYRQTLGQGPEFLTYFQNEAQLEKSRLLSDRFSAERPKGSFSTLEIQRTEQGDSAMYLCASSFDFSGNTIYFGEGSWLTVV.

DNA of the CDR3: TGTGCCAGCCTTTGGTCCCTGAACACTGAAGCTTTCTTT. Translating gives CASLWSLNTEAFF. The chain joins TRBV6-1 to TRBJ1-1; D remains unclear. Germline CDR1 MNHNS, CDR2 SASEGT. V shed 8 bases and J shed 0 bases, with 10 bases lying between them. The CDR3 is made up of 13 amino acids.

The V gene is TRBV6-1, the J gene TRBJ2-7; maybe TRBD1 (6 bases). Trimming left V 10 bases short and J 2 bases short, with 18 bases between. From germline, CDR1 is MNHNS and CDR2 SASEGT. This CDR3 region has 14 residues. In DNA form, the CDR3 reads TGTGCCATCGCGACAGGACCCCCTACCTACGAGCAGTACTTC. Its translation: CAIATGPPTYEQYF.

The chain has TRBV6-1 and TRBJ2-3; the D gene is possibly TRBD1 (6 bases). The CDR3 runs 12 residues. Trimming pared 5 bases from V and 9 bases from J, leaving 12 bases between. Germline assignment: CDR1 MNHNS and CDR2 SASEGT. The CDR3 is CASSLSGTTQYF. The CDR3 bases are TGTGCCAGCAGTCTGTCCGGGACAACGCAGTATTTT.

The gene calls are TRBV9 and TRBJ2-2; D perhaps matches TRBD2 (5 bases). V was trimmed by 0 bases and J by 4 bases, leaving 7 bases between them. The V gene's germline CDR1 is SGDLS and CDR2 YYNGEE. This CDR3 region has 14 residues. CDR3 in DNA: TGTGCCAGCAGCGTAGTGGCGGGCACCGGGGAGCTGTTTTTT. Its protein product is CASSVVAGTGELFF.

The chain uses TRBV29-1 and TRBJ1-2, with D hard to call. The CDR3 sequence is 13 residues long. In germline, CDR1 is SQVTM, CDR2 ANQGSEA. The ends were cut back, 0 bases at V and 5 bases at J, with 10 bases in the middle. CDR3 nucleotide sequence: TGCAGCGTTGAAGAGGGCAGCCTGTATGGCTACACCTTC. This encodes CSVEEGSLYGYTF. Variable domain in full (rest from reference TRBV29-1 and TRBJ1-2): SAVISQKPSRDICQRGTSLTIQCQVDSQVTMMFWYRQQPGQSLTLIATANQGSEATYESGFVIDKFPISRPNLTFSTLTVSNMSPEDSSIYLCSVEEGSLYGYTFGSGTRLTVV.

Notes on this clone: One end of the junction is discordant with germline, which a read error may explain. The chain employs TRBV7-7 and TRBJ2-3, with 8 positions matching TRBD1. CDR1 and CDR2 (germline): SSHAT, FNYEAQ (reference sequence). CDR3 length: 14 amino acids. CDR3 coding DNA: TGTGCTAGCAGCTTAGCGCGCGGACAGGGCACGCAGTATTTT. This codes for CASSLARGQGTQYF. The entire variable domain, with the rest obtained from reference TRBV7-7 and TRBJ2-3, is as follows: GAGVSQSPRYKVTKRGQDVTLRCDPISSHATLYWYQQALGQGPEFLTYFNYEAQPDKSGLPSDRFSAERPEGSISTLTIQRTEQRDSAMYRCASSLARGQGTQYFGPGTRLTVL.

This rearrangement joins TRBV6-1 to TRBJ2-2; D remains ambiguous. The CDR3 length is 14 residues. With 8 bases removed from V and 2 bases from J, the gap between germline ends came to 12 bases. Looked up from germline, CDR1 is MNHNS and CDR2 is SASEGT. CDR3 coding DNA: TGTGCCAGCCGTAAGGGCTACAACACCGGGGAGCTGTTTTTT. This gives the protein CASRKGYNTGELFF.

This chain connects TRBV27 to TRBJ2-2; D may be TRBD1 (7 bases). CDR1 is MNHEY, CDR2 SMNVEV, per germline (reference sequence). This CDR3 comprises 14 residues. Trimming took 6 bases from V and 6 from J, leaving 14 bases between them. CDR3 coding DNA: TGTGCCAGCAGGCCGGGACAGCGGGCCGGGGAGCTGTTTTTT. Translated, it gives CASRPGQRAGELFF.

This CDR3 reads CASSDGPTETQYF. The CDR3, as DNA: TGTGCCAGCAGCGATGGTCCAACGGAGACCCAGTACTTC. The chain uses TRBV2 and TRBJ2-5; D gene unclear. Germline lookup yields CDR1 SNHLY and CDR2 FYNNEI. The CDR3 spans 13 residues. V was pared by 6 bases and J by 5 bases, with 13 bases between.

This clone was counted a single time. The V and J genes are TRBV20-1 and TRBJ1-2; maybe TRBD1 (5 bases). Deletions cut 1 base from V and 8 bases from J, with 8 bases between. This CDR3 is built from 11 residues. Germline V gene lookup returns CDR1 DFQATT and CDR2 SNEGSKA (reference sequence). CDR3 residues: CSARVGEGYTF. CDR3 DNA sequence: TGCAGTGCTAGAGTGGGGGAAGGCTACACCTTC.

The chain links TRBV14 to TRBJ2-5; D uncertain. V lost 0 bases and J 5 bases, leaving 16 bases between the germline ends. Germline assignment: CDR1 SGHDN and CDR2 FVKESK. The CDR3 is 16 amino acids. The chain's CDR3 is CASSQERGLGMETQYF. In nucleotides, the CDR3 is TGTGCCAGCAGCCAAGAACGAGGTCTCGGCATGGAGACCCAGTACTTC. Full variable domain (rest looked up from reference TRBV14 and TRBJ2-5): EAGVTQFPSHSVIEKGQTVTLRCDPISGHDNLYWYRRVMGKEIKFLLHFVKESKQDESGMPNNRFLAERTGGTYSTLKVQPAELEDSGVYFCASSQERGLGMETQYFGPGTRLLVL.

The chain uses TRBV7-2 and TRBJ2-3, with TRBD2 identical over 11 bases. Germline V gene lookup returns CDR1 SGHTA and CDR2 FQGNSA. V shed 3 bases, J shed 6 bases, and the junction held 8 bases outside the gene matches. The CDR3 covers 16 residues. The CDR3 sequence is CASSLMTSGITDTQYF. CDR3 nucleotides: TGTGCCAGCAGCTTGATGACTAGCGGGATTACCGATACGCAGTATTTT.